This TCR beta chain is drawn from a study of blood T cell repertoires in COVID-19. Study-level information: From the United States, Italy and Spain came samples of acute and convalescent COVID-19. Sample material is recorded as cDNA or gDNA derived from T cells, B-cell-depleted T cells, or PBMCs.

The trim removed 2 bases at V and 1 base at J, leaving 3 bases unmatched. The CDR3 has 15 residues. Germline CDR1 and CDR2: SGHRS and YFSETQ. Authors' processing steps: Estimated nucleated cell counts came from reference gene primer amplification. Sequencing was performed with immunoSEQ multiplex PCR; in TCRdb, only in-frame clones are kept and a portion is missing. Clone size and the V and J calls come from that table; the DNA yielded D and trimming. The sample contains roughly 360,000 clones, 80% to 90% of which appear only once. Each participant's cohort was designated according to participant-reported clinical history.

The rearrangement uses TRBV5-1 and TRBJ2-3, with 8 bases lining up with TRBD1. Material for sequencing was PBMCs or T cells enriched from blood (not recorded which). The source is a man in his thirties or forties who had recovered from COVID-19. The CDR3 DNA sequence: TGCGCCAGCAGCTTCGGGGGACAGGGCACAGATACGCAGTATTTT. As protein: CASSFGGQGTDTQYF.